Following are 6 T cell receptor beta chains from one sample sequenced in a study of CD8 T cells in ankylosing spondylitis. MiXCR was run by TCRdb on the 5' RACE reads, yielding one entry per CDR3 protein. The data show some 270,000 distinct CDR3 sequences, with over 30% seen just once and 4% to 5% held by the top ten. Source material: blood, either unsorted or a sorted T cell fraction (not recorded which). These receptors were obtained from a male donor with ankylosing spondylitis or in good health (not recorded which).

This clonotype was seen only a few times. The rearrangement joins TRBV20-1 to TRBJ2-3; 8 bases are shared with TRBD2. Germline V gene data show CDR1 as DFQATT and CDR2 as SNEGSKA (reference sequence). CDR3 length: 15 amino acids. J gave up 6 bases and V 1 base, and 9 bases lay outside the gene matches. CDR3 in DNA: TGCAGTGCTAGAGTACTAGCGGACCTAGGGGATACGCAGTATTTT. Translation gives CSARVLADLGDTQYF.

This clonotype was detected a few times. V and J are TRBV27 and TRBJ2-5; a possible D gene is TRBD1 (6 bases). The CDR3 loop spans 13 amino acids. The germline gives CDR1 MNHEY, CDR2 SMNVEV (reference sequence). The germline V and J ends were trimmed by 4 bases and 2 bases, with 8 bases remaining between them. DNA of the CDR3: TGTGCCAGCAGTTGGGGGCAGCAAGAGACCCAGTACTTC. Protein: CASSWGQQETQYF.

The chain employs TRBV15 and TRBJ2-5; 11 bases map to TRBD2. The CDR3 is 20 amino acids. Trimming took 0 bases from V and 2 from J; bases not matched to a gene: 14. Germline V gene data show CDR1 as LNHNV and CDR2 as YYDKDF (reference sequence). This CDR3 reads CATSRDEGLAVLRWQETQYF. The CDR3 nucleotides read TGTGCCACCAGCAGAGATGAGGGACTAGCGGTCCTTCGTTGGCAAGAGACCCAGTACTTC.

The table lists this clonotype with a few counts. CDR3 in amino acids: CASSQAQGSQPQHF. The CDR3 DNA reads as TGCGCCAGCAGCCAAGCCCAGGGAAGTCAGCCCCAGCATTTT. V and J are TRBV4-1 and TRBJ1-5, with D possibly being TRBD1 (5 bases). CDR3 length: 14 residues. The germline V gene has CDR1 MGHRA and CDR2 YSYEKL. Trimming removed 1 base from V and 6 bases from J, with 10 bases in between.

This chain connects TRBV15 to TRBJ2-3, with TRBD2 matching over 10 bases. The CDR3 is made up of 17 amino acids. The junction had 14 bases not matched to a gene; V was cut back by 5 bases and J by 6 bases. Germline V gives CDR1 LNHNV, CDR2 YYDKDF (reference sequence). The DNA of the CDR3 is TGTGCCACCAGCCTCTACCAAGCGGGGGGGCCAGGGGATACGCAGTATTTT. As protein: CATSLYQAGGPGDTQYF.

The chain carries TRBV6-5 and TRBJ1-1; tentatively, D is TRBD1 (6 bases). The CDR3 is made up of 11 amino acids. Trimming left V 10 bases short and J 11 bases short, with 17 bases between. CDR1 and CDR2 from the germline V gene are MNHEY and SVGAGI. The DNA of the CDR3 is TGTGCCACCAGGGTCCCCCAGGGGGCTTTCTTT. Amino acid sequence: CATRVPQGAFF.